These 7 T cell receptor beta chains were all obtained from the same sample, sequenced in a study of OX40 agonist ivuxolimab in advanced cancers. TCRdb's table, derived via immunoSEQ multiplex PCR, lists solely in-frame clones and lacks some. Of just under 85,000 clones listed, approximately 84% are singletons. Material: CD4+ or CD8+ T cells sorted from blood, obtained in a trial of the OX40 agonist ivuxolimab. Receptor source: an adult with an advanced solid tumor such as melanoma, head and neck, liver or kidney cancer.

This sequence joins TRBV7-3 and TRBJ1-6, with D hard to call. CDR1 is SGHTA and CDR2 is FQGTGA in the germline V gene. With 2 bases removed from V and 4 bases from J, the gap between germline ends came to 9 bases. This CDR3 has 15 residues. This CDR3 reads CASSLVGDYNSPLHF. Written as DNA, the CDR3 is TGTGCCAGCAGCTTAGTAGGAGATTATAATTCACCCCTCCACTTT. The full variable domain, completed using reference TRBV7-3 and TRBJ1-6, is GAGVSQTPSNKVTEKGKYVELRCDPISGHTALYWYRQSLGQGPEFLIYFQGTGAADDSGLPNDRFFAVRPEGSVSTLKIQRTERGDSAVYLCASSLVGDYNSPLHFGNGTRLTVT.

The sample holds a few counts of this clone. This sequence joins TRBV5-4 and TRBJ2-2, with D tentatively TRBD2 (5 bases). Per germline, CDR1 SGHNT and CDR2 YYREEE (reference sequence). V lost 3 bases and J lost 4, with 16 bases in between. CDR3 length: 16 residues. The CDR3 DNA is TGTGCCAGCAGCTCCCGGACGGGATGGTCCACCGGGGAGCTGTTTTTT. It specifies CASSSRTGWSTGELFF.

The J gene is TRBJ2-5, the V gene TRBV7-2, with 7 bases aligning to TRBD2. The J call may not be correct, given that the DNA end is closer to TRBJ2-7. The germline CDR1 and CDR2 sequences are SGHTA and FQGNSA. This CDR3 region has 12 residues. The CDR3 DNA reads TGTGCCAGCAGCCCGGGAGGCTACGAGCAGTACTTC. This encodes CASSPGGYEQYF.

This clone was seen just once. This chain links TRBV18 with TRBJ1-1; D gene unclear. In germline, CDR1 is KGHSH, CDR2 LQKENI. The germline V and J ends were trimmed by 6 bases and 4 bases, with 12 bases remaining between them. The CDR3 runs 13 residues. CDR3 bases: TGTGCCAGCTCCAAAGAGGCGAGCACTGAAGCTTTCTTT. It codes for CASSKEASTEAFF. The full variable domain, its missing parts supplied by reference TRBV18 and TRBJ1-1, is NAGVMQNPRHLVRRRGQEARLRCSPMKGHSHVYWYRQLPEEGLKFMVYLQKENIIDESGMPKERFSAEFPKEGPSILRIQQVVRGDSAAYFCASSKEASTEAFFGQGTRLTVV.

The rearrangement links TRBV19 to TRBJ1-5, with D hard to call. Trimming removed 2 bases at V and 1 base at J, with 9 bases between. The CDR3 is 15 amino acids. Germline V lookup: CDR1 LNHDA, CDR2 SQIVND (reference sequence). The DNA for the CDR3 is TGTGCCAGTAGTATACTTACAGCGAGCAATCAGCCCCAGCATTTT. Its translation: CASSILTASNQPQHF.

The chain carries TRBV9 and TRBJ2-7; the match to TRBD2 covers 8 bases. The CDR3 runs to 15 residues. Germline V gene sequence: CDR1 SGDLS, CDR2 YYNGEE. Trimming at V came to 0 bases and at J to 4 bases, leaving 6 bases not matched to a gene. Here the CDR3 DNA reads TGTGCCAGCAGCGTAGGGGGCGGGGGGTTATACGAGCAGTACTTC. Translating it yields CASSVGGGGLYEQYF.

V is TRBV30 and J is TRBJ1-2; TRBD1 might be the D (5 bases). CDR1 and CDR2 (germline): GTSNPN, SVGIG (reference sequence). This CDR3 is 15 amino acids long. Deletions cut 4 bases from V and 0 bases from J, with 15 bases between. The CDR3 loop is CAWTLWDGANYGYTF. The CDR3 DNA is TGTGCCTGGACCCTATGGGACGGAGCTAACTATGGCTACACCTTC.